The source of this TCR beta chain is a study of blood T cell repertoires in COVID-19 (dated by TCRdb to the early 2020s). The study in broad terms: Collaborator samples came from the United States, Italy and Spain and covered acute and convalescent phases of COVID-19. Subjects who had been exposed to COVID-19, were actively infected with it, or had recovered from it provided the deeply sampled blood TCRbeta repertoires that made up the dataset. Samples came from the ongoing ImmuneRACE study (first 160 participants) plus 1,254 subjects from 6 global collaborators. The prospective study material was composed of cDNA or gDNA derived from T cells, B-cell-depleted T cells, or PBMCs. The sample metadata nearly always contained a de-identified subject ID, COVID-19 status, age in years and sex. HLA class I and class II types, where available, came from metadata supplied by the sample provider rather than from assay-based typing. The repertoires were made available in a free public database intended to serve as a resource for research on the immune response to SARS-CoV-2.

Notes on this clone: This clone's antigen is unknown. Qualities for individual bases were not recorded, and no much larger clone is one base off.

Participants in the prospective study were aged about 18 to 89 years, lived in 24 United States geographic areas, and enrolled through a virtual design. In the prospective study, cohorts were assigned on the basis of participant-reported clinical history obtained from a screening survey and a study questionnaire. Recovered participants in ImmuneRACE Cohort 3 were defined by two consecutive negative NP/OP PCR tests, clearance by a healthcare professional, or resolution of symptoms. In the prospective study, whole blood, serum and a nasopharyngeal or oropharyngeal swab were collected from each participant by mobile phlebotomists. Participants in the prospective study had the option to provide additional blood draws and questionnaires over a roughly two-month period. Before DNA extraction, prospective study blood samples were shipped either frozen or at room temperature. Points the paper makes about the study in general: Clinical and demographic metadata were provided uncurated, with the amount varying by source and participant.

TCRbeta CDR3 regions were amplified from genomic DNA by means of the immunoSEQ Assay, a bias-controlled multiplex PCR. The source study handled its data this way. Within the assay, amplification of reference gene primers was used to estimate how many nucleated cells each sample contained. To quantify the absolute abundance of each unique TCRbeta CDR3 rearrangement, sequence reads were collapsed and filtered. For each sample, productive Simpson clonality was calculated as the square root of Simpson's diversity index across productive rearrangements. The table comes from immuneACCESS by way of TCRdb, which keeps in-frame sequences with V and J called. Part of the clones is missing from these tables; in studies checked, under half for an unresolved V gene and the rest for unknown reasons. V and J calls and clone size are given by that table; D and trimming were obtained from the DNA. The sample profile shows under 200,000 clones; roughly four fifths of them were found once. The ten largest make up 7.3% of the sample.

Trimming removed 5 bases from V and 2 bases from J; the gene matches leave 5 bases unexplained. CDR1 and CDR2 were assigned from the germline V gene as SGHTA and FQGNSA. The CDR3 sequence holds 16 residues, the cysteine and phenylalanine included. Left in the record is the CDR3 DNA by itself, 48 bases read in frame from the first base. The sequence is built from TRBV7-2 and TRBJ1-4; TRBD1 fits 10 bases in the junction. The sequencing sample was made of PBMCs or T cells enriched from blood (not recorded which). This receptor was identified in a man in his forties or fifties who had recovered from COVID-19. The sequence in DNA is TGTGCCAGCAGCAAGGGACAGGGGCACACTAATGAAAAACTGTTTTTT. Its translation is CASSKGQGHTNEKLFF.